These T cell receptor beta chains were read from a single sample in a study of blood T cell repertoires in COVID-19. Method: immunoSEQ multiplex PCR; TCRdb's copy keeps in-frame clones and lacks some. In the table there are 450,000 or so clones, roughly 90% of which are singletons. Sequencing input: peripheral blood. These receptors all stem from a young man with COVID-19, enrolled during active disease. CDR3s include the opening cysteine and the closing phenylalanine or tryptophan. The order of the fields is clone size, V gene, J gene, D gene, CDR3 DNA, CDR3 protein. D genes are given only for firm matches. Only some rows state a clone size, as once, few, many or a class for expanded clones.

>-|TRBV10-1|TRBJ2-2|TRBD1
TGCGCCAGCAGTGTTTCGACAGGGGACACCGGGGAGCTGTTTTTT
CASSVSTGDTGELFF
>-|TRBV6-5|TRBJ2-7|TRBD1
TGTGCCAGCAGTTACTCAAGGCAGGGGGCGCGCGAGCAGTACTTC
CASSYSRQGAREQYF
>-|TRBV11-2|TRBJ1-3|-
TGTGCCAGCAGCTTAGGGCCCTCCGGGGGAAACACCATATATTTT
CASSLGPSGGNTIYF
>once|TRBV11-2|TRBJ2-3|TRBD1
TGTGCCAGCAGCTTATCCGGGACAGGGGGAAGGGATACGCAGTATTTT
CASSLSGTGGRDTQYF
>-|TRBV5-6|TRBJ1-2|TRBD1
TGTGCCAGCAGCTTGACCACAGGGGCTTCTGGCTACACCTTC
CASSLTTGASGYTF
>-|TRBV5-6|TRBJ2-2|TRBD1
TGTGCCAGCAGCGCCAACAGGGGGAACACCGGGGAGCTGTTTTTT
CASSANRGNTGELFF
>-|TRBV6-5|TRBJ2-7|TRBD2
TGTGCCAGCACCCCCGGGGAGGGTACTAAGCAGTACTTC
CASTPGEGTKQYF
>-|TRBV18|TRBJ2-3|TRBD2
TGTGCCAGCTCAAGTAGCGGGGGGGCTGTCACAGATACGCAGTATTTT
CASSSSGGAVTDTQYF
>-|TRBV3-1/TRBV3-2|TRBJ2-7|-
TGTGCCAGCAGCCATCAGGCCTACGAGCAGTACTTC
CASSHQAYEQYF
>-|TRBV9|TRBJ2-7|TRBD2
TGTGCCAGCAGCGCGAACCCCACTAGCGGGTACGAGCAGTACTTC
CASSANPTSGYEQYF
>-|TRBV6-5|TRBJ2-1|TRBD2
TGTGCCAGCAGTAAGGGACTAAACCTTTACAATGAGCAGTTCTTC
CASSKGLNLYNEQFF
>-|TRBV6-1|TRBJ1-1|-
TGTGCCAGCAGTGAATATGGCCGAGGGTCTGAAGCTTTCTTT
CASSEYGRGSEAFF
>-|TRBV9|TRBJ1-6|-
TGTGCCAGCAGCGCCCGGGGAGGGGTCCTCCACTTT
CASSARGGVLHF
>-|TRBV29-1|TRBJ2-1|-
TGCAGCGCCAGATGGGAGCTAAACAATGAGCAGTTCTTC
CSARWELNNEQFF
>-|TRBV4-1|TRBJ1-1|-
TGCGCCAGCAGCCAAGCTTTTATCAGGGGACCCTCTGAAGCTTTCTTT
CASSQAFIRGPSEAFF
>-|TRBV2|TRBJ2-2|-
TGTGCCAGCCATCGACAGGGAGGGAACACCGGGGAGCTGTTTTTT
CASHRQGGNTGELFF
>-|TRBV29-1|TRBJ1-1|-
TGCAGCGTTGTCAATCTGGACACGAACACTGAAGCTTTCTTT
CSVVNLDTNTEAFF
>once|TRBV2|TRBJ2-1|TRBD1
TGTGCCAGCAGTGGGACAGGGGTGTCCTACAATGAGCAGTTCTTC
CASSGTGVSYNEQFF
>-|TRBV30|TRBJ1-1|-
TGTGCCTGGAGTGCCCTCACCGGGAGGACTGAAGCTTTCTTT
CAWSALTGRTEAFF
>-|TRBV9|TRBJ2-5|TRBD2
TGTGCCAGCAGCGTCGGACTAGCGGGAGAAGAGACCCAGTACTTC
CASSVGLAGEETQYF
>-|TRBV24-1|TRBJ1-1|-
TGTGCCACCGTCTCGGGCACTGAAGCTTTCTTT
CATVSGTEAFF
>once|TRBV19|TRBJ1-2|-
TGTGCCAGTAGTGTAAGACAGCATGGCTACACCTTC
CASSVRQHGYTF
>-|TRBV3-1/TRBV3-2|TRBJ1-1|-
TGTGCCAGCAGCCCTGGACAACTAAACACTGAAGCTTTCTTT
CASSPGQLNTEAFF
>-|TRBV10-3|TRBJ2-7|-
TGTGCCATCAGTGCCCCGGACACCACCTACGAGCAGTACTTC
CAISAPDTTYEQYF
>-|TRBV19|TRBJ2-1|TRBD2
TGTGCCAGTAGTATAGTTGCGGGGGACCACAATGAGCAGTTCTTC
CASSIVAGDHNEQFF
>-|TRBV13|TRBJ2-1|TRBD2
TGTGCCAGCAGCTTAGAAGGACTAGCTGATTACTCCTACAATGAGCAGTTCTTC
CASSLEGLADYSYNEQFF
>-|TRBV24-1|TRBJ1-1|-
TGTGCCACCAGTGAACGGGCTGAAGCTTTCTTT
CATSERAEAFF
>-|TRBV9|TRBJ2-2|-
TGTGCCAGCAGCGTAGGTCGAGGGACCGGGGAGCTGTTTTTT
CASSVGRGTGELFF
>-|TRBV5-8|TRBJ1-5|-
TGTGCCAGCAGCCTCACTTTAAGCAATCAGCCCCAGCATTTT
CASSLTLSNQPQHF
>-|TRBV3-1/TRBV3-2|TRBJ2-7|-
TGTGCCAGCAGCCAAAGGTCGAAAGGGGCGGCCGAGCAGTACTTC
CASSQRSKGAAEQYF
>-|TRBV11-2|TRBJ2-7|TRBD2
TGTGCCAGCAGCTTATTTACTAGCGGGGTCTCCAATCGCCAGTACTTC
CASSLFTSGVSNRQYF
>-|TRBV28|TRBJ2-3|TRBD2
TGTGCCAGCAGTCGGACTAGCGGGAGTTTCGGGTCGGGTACGCAGTATTTT
CASSRTSGSFGSGTQYF
>once|TRBV5-1|TRBJ1-4|-
TGCGCCAGCAGCTTGAGCGCCCATGAGGTCGAAAAACTGTTTTTT
CASSLSAHEVEKLFF
>-|TRBV2|TRBJ2-7|-
TGTGCCAGCAGTGAGAAGCGAGGGGCGCAGGGGAGCGAGCAGTACTTC
CASSEKRGAQGSEQYF
>few|TRBV7-3|TRBJ1-6|-
TGTGCCAGCAGCTTGGACAGCTCCTATAATTCACCCCTCCACTTT
CASSLDSSYNSPLHF
>-|TRBV5-1|TRBJ2-3|TRBD2
TGCGCCAGCAGCTTTTTTGCGGGAGGAATAACAGATACGCAGTATTTT
CASSFFAGGITDTQYF
>-|TRBV18|TRBJ2-1|-
TGTGCCAGCTCACCCGACAGGAACCTATACAATGAGCAGTTCTTC
CASSPDRNLYNEQFF
>-|TRBV5-1|TRBJ1-3|TRBD1
TGCGCCAGCAGCACACAGGGGGCGCCTGGAAACACCATATATTTT
CASSTQGAPGNTIYF
>-|TRBV2|TRBJ1-5|-
TGTGCCAGCAGTGAACAATTCTACGGCAATCAGCCCCAGCATTTT
CASSEQFYGNQPQHF
>-|TRBV11-3|TRBJ2-7|TRBD1
TGTGCCAGCAGCCTTAGCAGGACAGGGACCTACGAGCAGTACTTC
CASSLSRTGTYEQYF
>-|TRBV15|TRBJ1-2|-
TGTGCCACCAGCAGAGGTGCGGGTCTGCGGGGCTACACCTTC
CATSRGAGLRGYTF
>-|TRBV14|TRBJ2-5|TRBD1
TGTGCCAGCAGCCAAGATCTCTCAGGGGGGACCCAGTACTTC
CASSQDLSGGTQYF
>-|TRBV14|TRBJ1-4|-
TGTGCCAGCAGCCAATCTCCGCGGACAGTCCGCCCGGGAACCGAAAAACTGTTTTTT
CASSQSPRTVRPGTEKLFF
>-|TRBV27|TRBJ2-7|TRBD1
TGTGCCAGCAGTATAATAGGGACAGGGGGCTTCTACGAGCAGTACTTC
CASSIIGTGGFYEQYF
>few|TRBV15|TRBJ1-4|TRBD1
TGTGCCACCAGCAGAGGACAGGGTAATGAAAAACTGTTTTTT
CATSRGQGNEKLFF
>-|TRBV2|TRBJ2-3|TRBD2
TGTGCCAGCAGTTCCCTCGGACTAGCTAACACAGATACGCAGTATTTT
CASSSLGLANTDTQYF
>-|TRBV19|TRBJ1-3|TRBD1
TGTGCCAGTAGTATACAGGGGGCCGATACGGGCACCATATATTTT
CASSIQGADTGTIYF
>-|TRBV10-3|TRBJ1-3|-
TGTGCCATCAGTGAGTCAGAGGGGGCTGGAAACACCATATATTTT
CAISESEGAGNTIYF
>-|TRBV2|TRBJ1-1|-
TGTGCCAGCACCACCCGGGGAGGGAACACTGAAGCTTTCTTT
CASTTRGGNTEAFF
>-|TRBV11-3|TRBJ2-2|-
TGTGCCAGCAGCCCCCGGACTTACTCGCTTTCCGGGGAGCTGTTTTTT
CASSPRTYSLSGELFF
>-|TRBV10-2|TRBJ1-4|-
TGCGCCAGCCCGGAGGTACCGGCTAATGAAAAACTGTTTTTT
CASPEVPANEKLFF
>-|TRBV29-1|TRBJ2-7|TRBD2
TGCAGCGCCCGGCGGACTAGCGGGAGGGCCGGAGTTCACGAGCAGTACTTC
CSARRTSGRAGVHEQYF
>-|TRBV6-2/TRBV6-3|TRBJ2-1|TRBD2
TGTGCCAGCAGCCCGGGACTAGGGAATGAGCAGTTCTTC
CASSPGLGNEQFF
>-|TRBV4-2|TRBJ2-7|TRBD2
TGTGCCAGCAGCCAAACGGGACTAGCCATTTACGAGCAGTACTTC
CASSQTGLAIYEQYF
>-|TRBV18|TRBJ2-2|-
TGTGCCAGCTCACCAGGAGGGGGCGGTGGCACCGGGGAGCTGTTTTTT
CASSPGGGGGTGELFF
>-|TRBV29-1|TRBJ2-1|-
TGCAGCGTTGAAGATCCCAAGGGGCGGCTGGAGTTCTTC
CSVEDPKGRLEFF
>-|TRBV6-5|TRBJ2-5|TRBD2
TGTGCCAGCAGTTCAAGCGGGGGCGTACAAGAGACCCAGTACTTC
CASSSSGGVQETQYF
>-|TRBV19|TRBJ2-1|TRBD1
TGTGCCAGTAGTCCACTCCGGGACAGGGGCCACAATGAGCAGTTCTTC
CASSPLRDRGHNEQFF